This T cell receptor (beta chain) was profiled in a study of CD8 T cells in ankylosing spondylitis (dated by TCRdb to 2016 to 2017). Regarding the study in general: T cell receptor beta repertoires were profiled in healthy donors and ankylosing spondylitis patients so that disease-linked TCR variants could be found. Peripheral blood was sampled, and synovial fluid was additionally collected from ankylosing spondylitis patients. The full study cohort was made up of about 25 ankylosing spondylitis patients and fewer than 120 healthy donors.

V and J are truncated by 7 bases and 11 bases respectively, leaving an intervening sequence of 17 bases. Looking up the germline V gene yields CDR1 MNHEY and CDR2 SVGAGI. Inclusive of the bounding cysteine and phenylalanine, the CDR3 is 12 residues long. Only CDR3 DNA remains: 36 bases, in frame from the first base. TCRdb names Illumina HiSeq 2500 as the instrument used. Quantitative 5'-RACE with molecular barcodes was used to prepare TCR beta libraries. The source study handled its data this way. A new computational method based on a probabilistic model of VDJ rearrangement was used to identify disease-linked TCR variants. Through fastp at Q25 and MiXCR, TCRdb rebuilt clones from the public reads, retaining in-frame beta chains. Every CDR3 protein is listed once, alongside the most common genes and DNA of its rows. The V and J calls shown here were made by TCRdb, not taken from the authors' results. This sample lists around 210,000 distinct CDR3 sequences; 7% to 10% were detected once. The ten largest make up 4.8% of the sample.

Summary of the overall study and its limitations: A TCR beta motif made up of eight or nine highly homologous amino acid variants appeared to be characteristic of blood from ankylosing spondylitis patients. Some motif variants had previously been reported in the synovial fluid and blood of reactive arthritis patients, which suggests shared mechanisms of disease initiation. The disease-linked clones showed a CD8+ phenotype and occurred at relatively low frequencies in peripheral blood. The disease-linked clones were reported to be significantly enriched in matched synovial fluid samples from ankylosing spondylitis patients.

This clonotype appeared many times. Its binding antigen is unknown. The record has no base qualities; no much larger clone is one base away. Recombination connected TRBV6-5 to TRBJ1-1; a tentative D match to TRBD1 spans 6 bases. The sequenced sample was blood, either unsorted or a sorted T cell fraction (not recorded which). This receptor was identified in a female donor with ankylosing spondylitis or in good health (not recorded which). The CDR3 has the sequence CASIVGGVLAFF. The base sequence is TGTGCCAGCATCGTAGGGGGGGTACTCGCTTTCTTT.